This entry features one TCR beta chain sequence. V was pared by 5 bases and J by 8 bases, with 14 bases of the junction left unmatched. Germline-derived CDR1 and CDR2 are LGHNA and YNFKEQ. CDR3 size: 18 residues. This sample stems from a study of blood T cell repertoires in COVID-19. Per the study methods: Researchers report that nucleated cell counts were estimated from reference gene primer amplification. The repertoire was sequenced with immunoSEQ multiplex PCR; TCRdb's copy has only in-frame clones and lacks some. V, J and clone size reflect that table, while D and trimming were determined from the DNA. The table lists about 220,000 clones, about 86% of them singletons, with more than 2% in the top ten.

The source of this sequence is an older woman with acute or convalescent COVID-19. Sequenced material: peripheral blood. The chain combines TRBV4-2 with TRBJ2-3; 15 nucleotides align to TRBD2. DNA for the CDR3: TGTGCCAGCAGCGAGGGACTAGCGGGGGGAATTTCCACAAGTACGCAGTATTTT. Residues: CASSEGLAGGISTSTQYF.